This T cell receptor beta chain originates from a study of shared clonotypes between healthy human individuals. Healthy HIV-negative adults with no recent acute infections or vaccinations were recruited as donors. Whole-study findings and limits: Generally, naive subsets came out with larger estimated richness than memory subsets. Depth was large, yet rarefaction showed that sorted-subset sequencing was incomplete. About 5.2% was the fraction of naive CD4 clonotypes found shared across several donors.

Assay used: immunoSEQ multiplex PCR; TCRdb lists only in-frame clones, some missing. The table lists about 730,000 clones, over 55% of them singletons, with less than 2% in the top ten. About this clone: Its antigen is still unknown.

Germline values: CDR1 SQVTM, CDR2 ANQGSEA. The CDR3 length is 12 residues. J gave up 8 bases and V 3 bases, and 5 bases lay outside the gene matches. Sequenced material: memory CD4+ T cells sorted from blood. Documented subset: CD45RA-negative fraction. The chain employs TRBV29-1 and TRBJ1-2, with 8 bases fitting TRBD1. The sequence came from a woman in her twenties or thirties in good health. The CDR3 DNA is TGCAGCGTTGAGCGGACAGGGTTAGGCTACACCTTC. It yields the protein CSVERTGLGYTF.